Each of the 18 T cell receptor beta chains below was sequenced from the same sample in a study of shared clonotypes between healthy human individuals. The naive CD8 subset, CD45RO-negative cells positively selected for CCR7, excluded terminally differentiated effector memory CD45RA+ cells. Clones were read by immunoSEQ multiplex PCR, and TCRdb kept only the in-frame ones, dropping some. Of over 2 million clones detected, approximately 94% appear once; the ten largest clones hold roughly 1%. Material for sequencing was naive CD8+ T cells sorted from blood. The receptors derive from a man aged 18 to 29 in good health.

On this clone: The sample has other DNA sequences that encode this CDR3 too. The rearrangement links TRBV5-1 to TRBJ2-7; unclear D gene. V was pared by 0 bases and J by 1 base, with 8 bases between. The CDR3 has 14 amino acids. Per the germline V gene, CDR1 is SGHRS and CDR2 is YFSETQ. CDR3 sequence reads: CASSLAGNSYEQYF. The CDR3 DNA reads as TGCGCCAGCAGCTTGGCGGGCAATTCCTACGAGCAGTACTTC.

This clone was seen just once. CDR3 sequence reads: CASSQVWLAKEETQYF. The DNA of the CDR3 is TGCGCCAGCAGCCAAGTTTGGCTAGCTAAGGAAGAGACCCAGTACTTC. V gene TRBV4-3 combines with J gene TRBJ2-5; perhaps TRBD2 as D (5 bases). This CDR3 is 16 amino acids long. Germline V lookup: CDR1 LGHNA, CDR2 YSLEER. Between the trimmed V and J ends, which lost 1 base and 3 bases, there was a span of 15 bases.

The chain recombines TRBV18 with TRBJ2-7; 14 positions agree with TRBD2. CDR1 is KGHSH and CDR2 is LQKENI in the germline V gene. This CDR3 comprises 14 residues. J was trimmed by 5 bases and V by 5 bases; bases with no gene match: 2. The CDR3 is CASSWTSGRHEQYF. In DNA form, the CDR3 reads TGTGCCAGCTCATGGACTAGCGGGAGGCACGAGCAGTACTTC.

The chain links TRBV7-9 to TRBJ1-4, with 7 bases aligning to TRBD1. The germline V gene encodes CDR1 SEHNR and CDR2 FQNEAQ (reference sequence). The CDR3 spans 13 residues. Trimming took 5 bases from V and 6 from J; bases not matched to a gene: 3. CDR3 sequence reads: CASSHGTDEKLFF. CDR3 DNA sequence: TGTGCCAGCAGCCACGGGACAGATGAAAAACTGTTTTTT. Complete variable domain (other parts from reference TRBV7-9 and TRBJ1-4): DTGVSQNPRHKITKRGQNVTFRCDPISEHNRLYWYRQTLGQGPEFLTYFQNEAQLEKSRLLSDRFSAERPKGSFSTLEIQRTEQGDSAMYLCASSHGTDEKLFFGSGTQLSVL.

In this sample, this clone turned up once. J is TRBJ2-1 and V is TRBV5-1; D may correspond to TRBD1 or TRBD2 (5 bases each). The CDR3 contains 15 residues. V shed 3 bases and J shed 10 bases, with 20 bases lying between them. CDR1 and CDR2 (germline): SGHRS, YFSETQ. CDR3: CASSSGFISGAEQFF. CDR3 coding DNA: TGCGCCAGCAGCTCGGGGTTTATCAGTGGGGCGGAGCAGTTCTTC. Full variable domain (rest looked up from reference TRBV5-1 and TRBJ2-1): KAGVTQTPRYLIKTRGQQVTLSCSPISGHRSVSWYQQTPGQGLQFLFEYFSETQRNKGNFPGRFSGRQFSNSRSEMNVSTLELGDSALYLCASSSGFISGAEQFFGPGTRLTVL.

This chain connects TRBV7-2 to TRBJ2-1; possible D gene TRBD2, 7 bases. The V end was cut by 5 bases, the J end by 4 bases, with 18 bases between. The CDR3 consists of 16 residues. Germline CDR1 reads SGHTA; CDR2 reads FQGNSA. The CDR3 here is CASSLGGVGTYNEQFF. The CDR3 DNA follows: TGTGCCAGCAGCCTAGGGGGGGTTGGGACATACAATGAGCAGTTCTTC.

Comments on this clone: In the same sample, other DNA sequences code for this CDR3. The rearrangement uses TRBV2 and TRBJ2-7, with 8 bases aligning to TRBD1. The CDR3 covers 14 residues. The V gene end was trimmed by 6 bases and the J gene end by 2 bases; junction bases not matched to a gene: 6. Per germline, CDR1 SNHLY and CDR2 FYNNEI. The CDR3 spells CASRAGTGAYEQYF. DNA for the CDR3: TGTGCCAGCAGGGCCGGGACAGGCGCCTACGAGCAGTACTTC. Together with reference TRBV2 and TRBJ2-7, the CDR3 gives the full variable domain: EPEVTQTPSHQVTQMGQEVILRCVPISNHLYFYWYRQILGQKVEFLVSFYNNEISEKSEIFDDQFSVERPDGSNFTLKIRSTKLEDSAMYFCASRAGTGAYEQYFGPGTRLTVT.

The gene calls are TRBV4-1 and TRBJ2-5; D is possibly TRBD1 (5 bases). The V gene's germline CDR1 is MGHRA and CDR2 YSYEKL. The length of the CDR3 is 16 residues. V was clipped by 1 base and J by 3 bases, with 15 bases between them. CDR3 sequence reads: CASSQVPRVMKETQYF. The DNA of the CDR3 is TGCGCCAGCAGCCAAGTTCCCAGGGTGATGAAAGAGACCCAGTACTTC.

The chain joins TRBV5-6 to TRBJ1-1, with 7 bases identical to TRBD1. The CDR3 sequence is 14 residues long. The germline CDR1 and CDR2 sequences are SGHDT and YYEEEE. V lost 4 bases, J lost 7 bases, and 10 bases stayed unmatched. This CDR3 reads CASSHDRVSFEAFF. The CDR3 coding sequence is TGTGCCAGCAGCCACGACAGGGTTTCTTTTGAAGCTTTCTTT.

CDR3 in amino acids: CASSPLLVMNEQFF. The CDR3 DNA reads as TGCGCCAGCAGCCCGTTACTAGTTATGAATGAGCAGTTCTTC. The rearrangement links TRBV4-1 to TRBJ2-1; maybe TRBD2 (5 bases). Trimming pared 4 bases from V and 7 bases from J, leaving 14 bases between. Germline assignment: CDR1 MGHRA and CDR2 YSYEKL. The CDR3 is 14 amino acids.

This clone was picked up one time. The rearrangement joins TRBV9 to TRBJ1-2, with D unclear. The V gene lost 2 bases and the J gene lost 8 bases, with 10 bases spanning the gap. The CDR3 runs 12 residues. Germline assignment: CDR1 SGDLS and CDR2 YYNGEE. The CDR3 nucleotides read TGTGCCAGCAGCGTGGCTGACGGGGGCTACACCTTC. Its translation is CASSVADGGYTF.

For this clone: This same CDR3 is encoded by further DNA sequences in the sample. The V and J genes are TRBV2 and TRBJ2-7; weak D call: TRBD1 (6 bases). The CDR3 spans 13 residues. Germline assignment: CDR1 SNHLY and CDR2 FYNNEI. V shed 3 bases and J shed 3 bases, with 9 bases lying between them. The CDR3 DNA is TGTGCCAGCAGTGATGGCAGGGGCTACGAGCAGTACTTC. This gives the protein CASSDGRGYEQYF.

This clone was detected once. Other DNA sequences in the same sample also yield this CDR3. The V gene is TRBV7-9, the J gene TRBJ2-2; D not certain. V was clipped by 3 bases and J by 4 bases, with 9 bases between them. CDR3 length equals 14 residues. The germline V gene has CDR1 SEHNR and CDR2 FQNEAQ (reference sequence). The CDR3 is CASSFGGSTGELFF. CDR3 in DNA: TGTGCCAGCAGCTTCGGCGGCTCCACCGGGGAGCTGTTTTTT.

The CDR3 reads CASSPAFSTSPLHF. The CDR3 bases are TGTGCCAGCAGCCCGGCCTTTAGCACCTCACCCCTCCACTTT. The rearrangement links TRBV7-9 to TRBJ1-6; no clear D gene. Germline CDR1 and CDR2: SEHNR and FQNEAQ (reference sequence). There are 14 residues in the CDR3. V gave up 5 bases and J gave up 10 bases, with 15 bases separating them.

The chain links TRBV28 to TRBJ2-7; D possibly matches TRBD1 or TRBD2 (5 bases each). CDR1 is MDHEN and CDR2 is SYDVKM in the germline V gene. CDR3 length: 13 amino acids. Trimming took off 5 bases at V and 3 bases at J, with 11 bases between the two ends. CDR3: CASSDGAHYEQYF. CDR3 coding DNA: TGTGCCAGCAGTGACGGGGCTCACTACGAGCAGTACTTC.

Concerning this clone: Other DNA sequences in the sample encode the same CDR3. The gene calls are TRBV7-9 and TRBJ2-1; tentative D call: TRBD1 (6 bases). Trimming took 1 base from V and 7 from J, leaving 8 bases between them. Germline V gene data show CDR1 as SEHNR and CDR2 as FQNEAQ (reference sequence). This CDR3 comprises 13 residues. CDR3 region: CASSLGGGNEQFF. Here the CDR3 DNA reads TGTGCCAGCAGCTTAGGAGGGGGTAATGAGCAGTTCTTC.

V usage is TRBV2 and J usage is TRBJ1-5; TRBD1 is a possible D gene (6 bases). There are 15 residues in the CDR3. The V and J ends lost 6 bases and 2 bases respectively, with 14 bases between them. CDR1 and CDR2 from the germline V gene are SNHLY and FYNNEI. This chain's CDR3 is CASRLGGGGNQPQHF. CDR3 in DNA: TGTGCCAGCAGGTTAGGGGGGGGCGGCAATCAGCCCCAGCATTTT.

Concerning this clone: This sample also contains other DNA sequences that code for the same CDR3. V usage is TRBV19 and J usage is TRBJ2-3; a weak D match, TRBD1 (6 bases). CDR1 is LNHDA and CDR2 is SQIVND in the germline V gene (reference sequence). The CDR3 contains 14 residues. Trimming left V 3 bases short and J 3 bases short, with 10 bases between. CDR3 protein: CASSISGTTDTQYF. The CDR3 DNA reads TGTGCCAGTAGTATTTCGGGGACAACAGATACGCAGTATTTT.